This T cell receptor beta chain was sequenced for a study of T cell repertoires in cytomegalovirus infection. Study information: Public TCR beta signatures were indicative of both CMV infection and a matching HLA type.

Points on this clonotype: What it recognizes is unknown.

The CDR3 length is 16 residues. With 5 bases clipped from V and 5 bases from J, the junction kept 12 bases outside the gene matches. Germline assignment: CDR1 LGHNT and CDR2 FRNRAP. From the reads, TCRdb called clonotypes with MiXCR, one entry per CDR3 protein. The repertoire consists of 150,000 to 200,000 distinct CDR3 sequences, with approximately 15% occurring once and the leading ten covering 25% to 30%. The study's findings and limits: People with CMV and the relevant HLA were identified by cumulative public TCR beta family frequency. Predominance within the ex vivo response was attributable to HLA-C-restricted CMV-specific TCR beta clonotypes.

The specimen was PBMCs. The sequence came from a human donor in good health (CMV status not recorded). Some clones in this sample may be carry-over from other donors' samples. V and J are TRBV12-5 and TRBJ2-4; 7 positions agree with TRBD1. The CDR3 DNA is TGTGCTAGTGGTCCCAAATCGACAGGGTCGCAAAACATTCAGTACTTC. This codes for CASGPKSTGSQNIQYF.